The clone carrying this T cell receptor (beta chain) was detected a few times. The target antigen is unknown. This sample is part of a study of T cell repertoires in cytomegalovirus infection. Study-level information: Public TCR beta signatures provided an indication of both CMV infection and a matching HLA type.

TCRdb independently ran MiXCR on the reads; one entry per CDR3 protein. The sample has about 570,000 distinct CDR3 sequences, approximately 40% seen once; the top ten hold 48%. Trimming at V came to 6 bases and at J to 4 bases, leaving 7 bases not matched to a gene. The CDR3 has 14 amino acids. Broader study findings: Clonotype analysis showed dominance of the ex vivo response by HLA-C-restricted CMV-specific TCR beta clonotypes. Based on cumulative public TCR beta family frequency, carriers of CMV plus the relevant HLA were identified.

The V and J genes are TRBV12-3 or TRBV12-4 and TRBJ2-3; 7 bases fit TRBD1. Sequencing used cultured PBMCs, obtained from culture after CMV antigen stimulation. The TCR sequence derives from a human donor in good health (CMV status not recorded). Some clones in this sample may be carry-over from other donors' samples. This CDR3 reads CASRGPQGPDTQYF. CDR3 DNA: TGTGCCAGCAGGGGGCCACAGGGGCCAGATACGCAGTATTTT.